This T cell receptor beta chain was sequenced for a study of naive and memory T cell subsets (dated by TCRdb to about 2017). Some background on the complete study: Sorted naive and memory T cell subsets from peripheral blood were analyzed in the study using a UMI-based, open-source pipeline for TCR alpha and beta sequencing. The results of the functional CMV T cell responses matched the IgG serology results in every case. RNA was DNase-treated and reverse transcribed with TCR constant-region primers, mostly using SuperScript III. What the research found in general, with its limitations: A few larger clonotypes were present in naive repertoires, particularly the CD8 repertoires, and these clonotypes were possibly memory cells re-expressing CD45RA. The repertoire findings for the naive and memory subsets could not be validated against a ground truth, as none was available. In both CD4 and CD8 cells, going from naive through CM, EM and EMRA, the Gini index went up while Shannon and inverse Simpson diversity went down. Once error correction was done, more than 85% of naive TCR sequences showed up just once, which made the naive abundance distributions much steeper than those of the memory subsets. RNA-based TCR counts may be affected by expression changes linked to T cell activation and differentiation. Each clonotype was defined as a single alpha or beta chain sequence rather than as a paired alpha/beta receptor. TCR abundance followed a power law whose exponent differed between naive and memory subsets but was consistent across the three individuals.

In regard to this clonotype: Its recognized antigen is unknown. Base qualities are not provided; no much larger clone lies one nucleotide away.

Receptor amplification or capture employed UMI-ligation and nested PCR. The beta constant-region primer was an equimolar mix of two oligonucleotides covering both TRBC1 and TRBC2. A single-stranded oligonucleotide containing the SP2 primer and a 12-nucleotide UMI was joined to the 3' end of the cDNA by T4 RNA ligase 1. Four rounds of PCR, combining the SP2 primer with nested alpha and beta constant-region primers, were used to amplify the ligated cDNA. The ligation reaction was incubated at 16°C for roughly 18-25 hours. PCR2 was usually performed as a SYBR Green qPCR and halted at a preset threshold so that over-amplification would not occur. Apart from the first purification, every purification step used Agencourt AMPure XP magnetic beads. Libraries were quantified by Qubit and checked on a TapeStation, where a main peak was expected near 650 bp. Sequencing of the pooled libraries was done on an Illumina MiSeq using v2 2x251 paired-end kits, which typically yielded roughly 0.95-2 million reads per sample. Each sample's library went into the pool at around 4 nM, and about 5-7.5% PhiX was added to help with cluster recognition. The authors processed their data as follows. Using tag matching that tolerated one base-pair mismatch, Decombinator assigned V and J genes to FASTQ reads that had been processed by Demultiplexor. Collapsinator relied on UMIs to fix sequencing errors as well as frequency errors caused by PCR heterogeneity. TCRs were translated and CDR3s were extracted from the conserved cysteine to the FGXG phenylalanine by CDR3Translator, with non-productive sequences being flagged. Gini, Shannon entropy and inverse Simpson indices were computed after subsampling the repertoires to the same number of UMI-defined TCRs. Clonotype abundance distributions were fitted to a power law by maximum likelihood within the linear range. On one naive CD8 sample, the pipeline and MIGEC gave similar UMI counts, unique TCR numbers and clonal distributions. One analysis removed from the naive repertoire any naive TCRs that were also found in any memory subset from the same donor. The repertoires were searched for 5,500 to 7,500 CMV-associated CDR3 sequences that had been compiled from VDJdb and a published dataset. The raw public data were reprocessed by TCRdb itself: fastp quality trimming at Q25, MiXCR clonotype calling, in-frame beta chains only. Entries are consolidated by CDR3 protein sequence, retaining the most common genes and DNA. These V and J calls derive from TCRdb rather than the authors' analysis. Counted in this sample were 130,000 to 150,000 distinct CDR3 sequences; 15% to 20% of them appeared once. The ten largest clones take up about 0.15% of the sample.

From cysteine to phenylalanine, the CDR3 is 15 amino acids long. Only CDR3 DNA remains: 45 bases, in frame from the first base. The junction shows trimming of 3 bases on V and 4 bases on J, plus 15 bases between the germline ends. TCR alpha and beta chain libraries were amplified separately from the second PCR step onward. Donor CMV status was determined by IFNgamma production from CD4+ T cells after overnight stimulation of fresh PBMCs with CMV viral lysate. Using Miltenyi beads, CD4 T cells were first positively selected, and CD8 T cells were then positively selected from the CD4-negative fraction. Cells stained for CD3, CD4, CD8, CD45RA, CD27 and a live/dead dye were sorted on a BD Aria II into four subsets by CD45RA and CD27. A few healthy volunteers provided blood, and each donor's sample was split into CD4 and CD8 T cells and then further divided into four differentiation subsets. Around 120 ml of peripheral blood was collected from each donor, and PBMC were isolated from the blood using Ficoll-Paque PLUS density-gradient centrifugation. Sorted cells were lysed in RLT buffer, after which RNA was extracted using a Qiagen RNeasy kit and stored at -80 degrees C.

The sequencing input was naive CD4+ T cells from blood. The cell subset or site label on this specimen signifies: naive T cells, CD45RA high CD27+. This chain is built from TRBV12-3 or TRBV12-4 and TRBJ1-2, with no reliable assignment of the D segment. This receptor was identified in a human donor in good health. CDR3 region: CASSLRVPPLYGYTF. The nucleotide sequence is TGTGCCAGCAGTTTGCGAGTGCCGCCGCTCTATGGCTACACCTTC.